The next 27 T cell receptor beta chains were all read from a single sample in a study of shared clonotypes between healthy human individuals. This table comes from immunoSEQ multiplex PCR, and its TCRdb copy is limited to in-frame clones, with some not included. The profile shows about a million clones, more than 65% of them singletons. Sample: memory CD4+ T cells sorted from blood. The subset denotes: CD45RA-negative fraction. The receptors come from a man aged 18-30 years in good health.

This clone was detected only a few times. This sequence joins TRBV9 and TRBJ2-2; TRBD2 is a possible D gene (5 bases). V lost 2 bases and J lost 2, with 10 bases in between. This CDR3 spans 15 amino acids. CDR1 and CDR2 (germline): SGDLS, YYNGEE. DNA for the CDR3: TGTGCCAGCAGCGTCAGCGGTCTCAACACCGGGGAGCTGTTTTTT. Encoded protein: CASSVSGLNTGELFF.

As regards this clone: The identical CDR3 is also encoded by other nucleotide sequences in the sample. V is TRBV9 and J is TRBJ2-5; D may correspond to TRBD1 or TRBD2 (5 bases each). Deletions cut 1 base from V and 4 bases from J, with 8 bases between. This CDR3 has 13 amino acids. From germline, CDR1 is SGDLS and CDR2 YYNGEE. The CDR3 region is CASSVRGGETQYF. The DNA for the CDR3 is TGTGCCAGCAGCGTACGGGGCGGAGAGACCCAGTACTTC.

This chain connects TRBV7-2 to TRBJ2-7; TRBD1 agrees at 7 bases. CDR1 and CDR2 from the germline V gene are SGHTA and FQGNSA. V lost 5 bases and J lost 4; bases outside the gene matches: 11. The CDR3 consists of 15 residues. DNA of the CDR3: TGTGCCAGCAGCCCACCCTTCGGGACAGCATACGAGCAGTACTTC. Its translation: CASSPPFGTAYEQYF.

This clone appeared a few times. Other DNA sequences in the sample encode the same CDR3. The rearrangement uses TRBV7-2 and TRBJ2-7; D unclear. The ends were cut back, 2 bases at V and 2 bases at J, with 10 bases in the middle. Germline CDR1 and CDR2: SGHTA and FQGNSA. The CDR3 runs to 14 residues. This CDR3 reads CASSLSPGPYEQYF. The CDR3 DNA sequence: TGTGCCAGCAGCTTATCTCCAGGTCCCTACGAGCAGTACTTC.

This sequence joins TRBV7-2 and TRBJ1-1; a weak D match, TRBD1 (5 bases). The V and J ends lost 1 base and 4 bases respectively, with 10 bases between them. This CDR3 spans 14 amino acids. CDR1 SGHTA and CDR2 FQGNSA come from the germline V gene. The DNA for the CDR3 is TGTGCCAGCAGCTTAGTAGCAGGGCCCACTGAAGCTTTCTTT. Translating gives CASSLVAGPTEAFF.

The chain combines TRBV2 with TRBJ1-5; 10 bases line up with TRBD1. The CDR3 totals 14 residues. V gave up 3 bases and J gave up 6 bases; unmatched junction bases: 2. Germline V lookup: CDR1 SNHLY, CDR2 FYNNEI. For the CDR3, the DNA is TGTGCCAGCAGTGAGGGGACAGGGGCTCAGCCCCAGCATTTT. Residues: CASSEGTGAQPQHF. Using reference TRBV2 and TRBJ1-5 for the parts outside the CDR3, the full variable domain is EPEVTQTPSHQVTQMGQEVILRCVPISNHLYFYWYRQILGQKVEFLVSFYNNEISEKSEIFDDQFSVERPDGSNFTLKIRSTKLEDSAMYFCASSEGTGAQPQHFGDGTRLSIL.

This clone was counted a few times. The CDR3 is CASSPGVRYTDTQYF. The CDR3 coding sequence is TGTGCCAGCAGCCCGGGAGTCCGGTACACAGATACGCAGTATTTT. The rearrangement uses TRBV5-4 and TRBJ2-3; D might be TRBD2 (6 bases). CDR3 length: 15 amino acids. CDR1 and CDR2 from the germline V gene are SGHNT and YYREEE (reference sequence). The V end was cut by 4 bases, the J end by 2 bases, with 14 bases between.

The chain couples TRBV14 to TRBJ1-2; D is ambiguous. The CDR3 sequence is 14 residues long. V lost 0 bases, J lost 2 bases, and 7 bases lay in between. CDR1 SGHDN and CDR2 FVKESK come from the germline V gene. The CDR3 nucleotides read TGTGCCAGCAGCCAAGATCGGTCGAACTATGGCTACACCTTC. Protein product: CASSQDRSNYGYTF.

This clone came up a few times. The identical CDR3 is also encoded by other nucleotide sequences in the sample. This chain joins TRBV10-3 and TRBJ2-7; 12 bases line up with TRBD2. The CDR3 contains 13 residues. J lost 3 bases, V lost 6 bases, and 0 bases had no gene match. Germline lookup yields CDR1 ENHRY and CDR2 SYGVKD. For the CDR3, the DNA is TGTGCCATCAGGACTAGCGGGGGCTACGAGCAGTACTTC. This encodes CAIRTSGGYEQYF.

V and J are TRBV5-6 and TRBJ2-4; 7 nucleotides align to TRBD1. CDR1 and CDR2 from the germline V gene are SGHDT and YYEEEE. This CDR3 contains 15 residues. The V and J ends lost 2 bases and 6 bases, in that order; junction bases with no gene match: 8. This CDR3 reads CASSLGRQGANIQYF. The CDR3 bases are TGTGCCAGCAGCTTAGGACGACAGGGAGCAAACATTCAGTACTTC.

This sequence joins TRBV30 and TRBJ2-5, with no clear D. The CDR3 length is 15 residues. Germline V gives CDR1 GTSNPN, CDR2 SVGIG (reference sequence). V dropped 4 bases and J dropped 4 bases, with 19 bases sitting between them. The CDR3 nucleotides read TGTGCCTGGACCGCAGGACCCTCGGTGGGAGAGACCCAGTACTTC. It specifies CAWTAGPSVGETQYF.

The chain joins TRBV7-8 to TRBJ2-7, with 13 bases aligning to TRBD2. Trimming cost V 1 base and J 3 bases; bases outside gene matches: 3. Germline lookup yields CDR1 SGHVS and CDR2 FQNEAQ. There are 16 residues in the CDR3. CDR3 sequence (DNA): TGTGCCAGCAGCTTAGAACTAGCGGGAGGGTTCTACGAGCAGTACTTC. It specifies CASSLELAGGFYEQYF. Complete variable domain (other parts from reference TRBV7-8 and TRBJ2-7): GAGVSQSPRYKVAKRGQDVALRCDPISGHVSLFWYQQALGQGPEFLTYFQNEAQLDKSGLPSDRFFAERPEGSVSTLKIQRTQQEDSAVYLCASSLELAGGFYEQYFGPGTRLTVT.

CDR3 in amino acids: CASSGFRGDSPLHF. CDR3 nucleotide sequence: TGTGCCAGCAGTGGGTTTAGGGGAGATTCACCCCTCCACTTT. This chain links TRBV27 with TRBJ1-6; possible D gene TRBD1, 5 bases. Germline CDR1 is MNHEY and CDR2 is SMNVEV (reference sequence). The length of the CDR3 is 14 residues. Trimming removed 5 bases from V and 8 bases from J, with 13 bases in between.

The chain has TRBV11-2 and TRBJ2-1; 11 nucleotides match TRBD1. The V gene end was trimmed by 7 bases and the J gene end by 6 bases; junction bases not matched to a gene: 2. Germline loops: CDR1 SGHAT, CDR2 FQNNGV. CDR3 size: 13 residues. CDR3: CASTGQGVNEQFF. DNA of the CDR3: TGTGCCAGCACGGGACAGGGGGTCAATGAGCAGTTCTTC.

This chain uses TRBV30 with TRBJ1-2; 11 bases match TRBD1. Germline-derived CDR1 and CDR2 are GTSNPN and SVGIG (reference sequence). This CDR3 has 13 amino acids. Trimming at V came to 7 bases and at J to 2 bases, leaving 3 bases not matched to a gene. CDR3 coding DNA: TGTGCCTCCGGGACAGGGGGGAACTATGGCTACACCTTC. It yields the protein CASGTGGNYGYTF.

The rearrangement uses TRBV6-1 and TRBJ1-2; perhaps TRBD1 as D (6 bases). Trimming took 4 bases from V and 4 from J, leaving 10 bases between them. CDR3 length: 13 residues. The germline gives CDR1 MNHNS, CDR2 SASEGT. The DNA of the CDR3 is TGTGCCAGCAGTGTGGGGGCCGGCTATGGCTACACCTTC. This sequence encodes CASSVGAGYGYTF.

A single count supports this clone. The chain uses TRBV6-5 and TRBJ1-1; 9 bases fit TRBD1. Germline assignment: CDR1 MNHEY and CDR2 SVGAGI. With 6 bases clipped from V and 5 bases from J, the junction kept 10 bases outside the gene matches. This CDR3 spans 15 amino acids. The CDR3 DNA reads as TGTGCCAGCAGCCCCGACTTGACAGGGGGGACTGAAGCTTTCTTT. This translates into CASSPDLTGGTEAFF.

This chain joins TRBV10-1 and TRBJ1-1, with D hard to call. This CDR3 is built from 14 residues. Germline CDR1 and CDR2: WNHNN and SYGVQD (reference sequence). Trimming cost V 6 bases and J 1 base, with 12 bases left between them. This CDR3 reads CASRPNGQNTEAFF. The CDR3 coding sequence is TGCGCCAGCAGACCCAACGGGCAGAACACTGAAGCTTTCTTT.

The chain has TRBV10-2 and TRBJ2-5, with no clear D. This CDR3 contains 10 residues. CDR1 WSHSY and CDR2 SAAADI come from the germline V gene. V was pared by 6 bases and J by 3 bases, with 2 bases between. DNA of the CDR3: TGCGCCAGCAGGGAAGAGACCCAGTACTTC. The encoded protein is CASREETQYF.

V is TRBV7-8 and J is TRBJ2-1; 9 bases are a match to TRBD1. Germline loops: CDR1 SGHVS, CDR2 FQNEAQ. CDR3 length: 14 amino acids. V was clipped by 1 base and J by 7 bases; unmatched bases: 2. Here the CDR3 DNA reads TGTGCCAGCAGCTTAGACAGGGGGCAAAATGAGCAGTTCTTC. Its protein is CASSLDRGQNEQFF.

This chain joins TRBV7-2 and TRBJ2-5; D not certain. The CDR3 contains 14 residues. Germline V gene lookup returns CDR1 SGHTA and CDR2 FQGNSA. V was clipped by 1 base and J by 5 bases, with 11 bases between them. In DNA, the CDR3 is TGTGCCAGCAGCTTAGACAGTGCGCACGAGACCCAGTACTTC. It is translated as CASSLDSAHETQYF. Together with reference TRBV7-2 and TRBJ2-5, the CDR3 gives the full variable domain: GAGVSQSPSNKVTEKGKDVELRCDPISGHTALYWYRQSLGQGLEFLIYFQGNSAPDKSGLPSDRFSAERTGGSVSTLTIQRTQQEDSAVYLCASSLDSAHETQYFGPGTRLLVL.

In its sample, this clone was seen a few times. The chain is built from TRBV29-1 and TRBJ1-2, with D tentatively TRBD1 (6 bases). CDR3 length equals 14 residues. Per the germline V gene, CDR1 is SQVTM and CDR2 is ANQGSEA. Trimming pared 7 bases from V and 6 bases from J, leaving 21 bases between. CDR3 in amino acids: CSATTSQGLNGYTF. For the CDR3, the DNA is TGCAGCGCCACCACGTCCCAGGGGCTCAATGGCTACACCTTC.

This chain joins TRBV6-5 and TRBJ2-7; D might be TRBD2 (6 bases). In germline, CDR1 is MNHEY, CDR2 SVGAGI. This CDR3 has 14 residues. CDR3 sequence reads: CVSSRTAGPYEQYF. In nucleotides, the CDR3 is TGTGTCTCGAGCAGGACCGCGGGGCCCTACGAGCAGTACTTC.

This clone has just one count. The CDR3 loop is CSVVNRDEQYF. CDR3 in DNA: TGCAGCGTTGTGAACAGGGACGAGCAGTACTTC. The chain uses TRBV29-1 and TRBJ2-7, with D possibly matching TRBD1 (6 bases). Trimming left V 4 bases short and J 5 bases short, with 9 bases between. The CDR3 covers 11 residues. Germline assignment: CDR1 SQVTM and CDR2 ANQGSEA.

The CDR3 sequence: CASGRTAGLETQYF. The CDR3 region has the DNA TGCGCCAGCGGGAGGACCGCCGGCCTGGAGACCCAGTACTTC. This chain connects TRBV5-1 to TRBJ2-5; perhaps TRBD2 as D (6 bases). With 7 bases removed from V and 5 bases from J, the gap between germline ends came to 18 bases. The CDR3 spans 14 residues. CDR1 is SGHRS and CDR2 is YFSETQ in the germline V gene.

The chain employs TRBV7-2 and TRBJ1-2; possibly TRBD1 for D (5 bases). This CDR3 has 12 residues. V was trimmed by 4 bases and J by 8 bases, leaving 11 bases between them. The germline V gene encodes CDR1 SGHTA and CDR2 FQGNSA. This chain's CDR3 is CASSSDTRGYTF. For the CDR3, the DNA is TGTGCCAGCAGCTCGGACACGAGGGGCTACACCTTC.

About this clone: Other DNA sequences from this sample encode an identical CDR3 as well. The chain recombines TRBV11-2 with TRBJ2-1; the D is unclear. CDR1 is SGHAT and CDR2 is FQNNGV in the germline V gene. Trimming pared 3 bases from V and 9 bases from J, leaving 6 bases between. The CDR3 loop spans 11 amino acids. The CDR3 sequence: CASSLGGEQFF. The CDR3 DNA is TGTGCCAGCAGCTTGGGCGGTGAGCAGTTCTTC.